This T cell receptor (beta chain) was sequenced during a study of early stage breast cancer tumors. As for the study in general: Of fewer than 20 invasive breast tumors, twelve were hormone receptor-positive, HER2-negative. Study-wide points: Comparing each tissue with blood distinguished tumor from normal in 14 of 16 patients. Tumors had approximately 2.7-fold higher T cell density than normal breast.

Repertoires were generated with immunoSEQ multiplex PCR, while TCRdb's copy carries only in-frame clones and drops some. Of tens of thousands of clones in the sample, less than 75% were seen once. J lost 7 bases, V lost 5 bases, and 5 bases had no gene match. CDR1 is MNHEY and CDR2 is SVGAGI in the germline V gene. The CDR3 covers 13 residues. A remark on this clone: Its target is not known.

This receptor was taken from a person in their fifties with breast cancer. Sequencing input: breast tumor tissue. The chain is built from TRBV6-5 and TRBJ1-1; 9 nucleotides align to TRBD1. For the CDR3, the DNA is TGTGCCAGCAGTAACAGGGGGCAGAGTGAAGCTTTCTTT. Encoded protein: CASSNRGQSEAFF.